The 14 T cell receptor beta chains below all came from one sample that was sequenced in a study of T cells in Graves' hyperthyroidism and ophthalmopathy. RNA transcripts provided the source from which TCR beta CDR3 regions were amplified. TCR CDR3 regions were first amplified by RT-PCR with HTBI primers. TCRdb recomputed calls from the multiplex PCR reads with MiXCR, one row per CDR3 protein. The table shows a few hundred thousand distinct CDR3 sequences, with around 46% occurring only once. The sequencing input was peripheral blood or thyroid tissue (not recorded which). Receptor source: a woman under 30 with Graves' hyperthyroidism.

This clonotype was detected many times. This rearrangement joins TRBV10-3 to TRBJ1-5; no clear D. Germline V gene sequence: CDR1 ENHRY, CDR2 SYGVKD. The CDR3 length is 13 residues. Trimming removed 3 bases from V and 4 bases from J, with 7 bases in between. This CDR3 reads CAISEGTNQPQHF. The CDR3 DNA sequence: TGTGCCATCAGTGAAGGAACAAATCAGCCCCAGCATTTT.

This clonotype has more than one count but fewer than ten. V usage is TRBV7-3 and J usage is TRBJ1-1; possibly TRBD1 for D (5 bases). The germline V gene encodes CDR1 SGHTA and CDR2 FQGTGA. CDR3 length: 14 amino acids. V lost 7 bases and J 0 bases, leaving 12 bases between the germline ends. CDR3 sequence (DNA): TGTGCCAGCATTGCAGGGCGTATGAACACTGAAGCTTTCTTT. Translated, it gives CASIAGRMNTEAFF.

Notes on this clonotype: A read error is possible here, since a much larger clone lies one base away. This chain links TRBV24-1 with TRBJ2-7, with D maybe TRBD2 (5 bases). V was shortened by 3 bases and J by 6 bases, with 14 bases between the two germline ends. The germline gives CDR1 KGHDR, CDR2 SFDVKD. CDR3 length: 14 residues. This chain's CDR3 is CATSDAERSGEQYF. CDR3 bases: TGTGCCACCAGTGATGCAGAGCGGAGCGGCGAGCAGTACTTC.

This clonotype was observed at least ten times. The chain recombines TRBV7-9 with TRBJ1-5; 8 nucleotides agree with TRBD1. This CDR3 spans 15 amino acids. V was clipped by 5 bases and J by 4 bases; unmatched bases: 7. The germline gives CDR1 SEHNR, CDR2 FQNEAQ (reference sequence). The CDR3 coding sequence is TGTGCCAGCAGCCACGGGACAGGACCAAATCAGCCCCAGCATTTT. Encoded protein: CASSHGTGPNQPQHF.

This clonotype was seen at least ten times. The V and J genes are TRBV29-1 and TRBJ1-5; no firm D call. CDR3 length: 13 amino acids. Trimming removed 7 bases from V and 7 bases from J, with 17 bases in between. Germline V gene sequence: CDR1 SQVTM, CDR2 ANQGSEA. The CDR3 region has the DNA TGCAGCGCCCAAACCTCCGGGATCCAGCCCCAGCATTTT. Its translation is CSAQTSGIQPQHF.

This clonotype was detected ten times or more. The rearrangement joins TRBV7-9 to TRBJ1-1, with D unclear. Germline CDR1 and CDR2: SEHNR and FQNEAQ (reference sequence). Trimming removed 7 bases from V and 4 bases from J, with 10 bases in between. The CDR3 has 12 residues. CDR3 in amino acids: CASTERATEAFF. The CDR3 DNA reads TGTGCCAGCACCGAGAGGGCCACTGAAGCTTTCTTT.

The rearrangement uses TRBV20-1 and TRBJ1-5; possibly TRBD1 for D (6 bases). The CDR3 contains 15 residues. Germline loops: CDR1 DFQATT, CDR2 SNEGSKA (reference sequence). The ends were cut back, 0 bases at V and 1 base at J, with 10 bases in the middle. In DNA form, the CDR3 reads TGCAGTGCTAGAGAGTATACAGGGAGCAATCAGCCCCAGCATTTT. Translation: CSAREYTGSNQPQHF.

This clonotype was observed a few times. CDR3 sequence (DNA): TGTGCCAGCAGCTTCTCTAGCGGGAGCCGGGTTGGTGAGACCCAGTACTTC. It translates to CASSFSSGSRVGETQYF. The rearrangement links TRBV7-2 to TRBJ2-5; 10 bases fit TRBD2. Germline loops: CDR1 SGHTA, CDR2 FQGNSA. This CDR3 has 17 amino acids. The V and J ends lost 3 bases and 5 bases, in that order; junction bases with no gene match: 12.

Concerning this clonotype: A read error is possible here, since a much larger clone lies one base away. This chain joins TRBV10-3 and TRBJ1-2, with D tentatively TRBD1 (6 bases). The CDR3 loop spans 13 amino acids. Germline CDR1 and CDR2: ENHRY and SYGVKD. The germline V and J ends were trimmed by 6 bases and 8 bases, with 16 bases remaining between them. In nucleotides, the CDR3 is TGTGCCATCAGGGGGACATTCGGATCGGGCTACACCTTC. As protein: CAIRGTFGSGYTF.

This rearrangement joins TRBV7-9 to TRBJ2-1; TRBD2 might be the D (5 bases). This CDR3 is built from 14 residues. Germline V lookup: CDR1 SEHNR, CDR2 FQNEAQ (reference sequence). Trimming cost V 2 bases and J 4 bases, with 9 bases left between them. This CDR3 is CASSLRGSYNEQFF. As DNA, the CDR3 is TGTGCCAGCAGCTTACGTGGGAGTTACAATGAGCAGTTCTTC.

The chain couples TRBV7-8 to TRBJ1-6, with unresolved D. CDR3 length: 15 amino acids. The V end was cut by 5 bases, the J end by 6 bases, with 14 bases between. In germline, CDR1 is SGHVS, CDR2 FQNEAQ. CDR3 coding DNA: TGTGCCAGCAGCCAAGGGCAGGAGATTAATTCACCCCTCCACTTT. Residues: CASSQGQEINSPLHF. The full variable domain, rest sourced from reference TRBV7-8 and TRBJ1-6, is GAGVSQSPRYKVAKRGQDVALRCDPISGHVSLFWYQQALGQGPEFLTYFQNEAQLDKSGLPSDRFFAERPEGSVSTLKIQRTQQEDSAVYLCASSQGQEINSPLHFGNGTRLTVT.

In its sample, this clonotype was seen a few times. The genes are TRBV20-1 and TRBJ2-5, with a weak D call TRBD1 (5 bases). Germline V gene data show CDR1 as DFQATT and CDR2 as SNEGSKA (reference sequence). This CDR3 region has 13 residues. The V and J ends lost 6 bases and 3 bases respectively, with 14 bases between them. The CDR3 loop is CSAPTETKETQYF. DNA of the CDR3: TGCAGTGCCCCGACAGAGACAAAAGAGACCCAGTACTTC.

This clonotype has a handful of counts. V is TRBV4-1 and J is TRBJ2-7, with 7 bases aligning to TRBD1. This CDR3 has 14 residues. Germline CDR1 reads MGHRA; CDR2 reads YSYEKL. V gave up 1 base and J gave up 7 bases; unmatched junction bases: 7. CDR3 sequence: CASSQGGGLGEQYF. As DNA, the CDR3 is TGCGCCAGCAGCCAAGGAGGGGGCCTAGGAGAGCAGTACTTC.

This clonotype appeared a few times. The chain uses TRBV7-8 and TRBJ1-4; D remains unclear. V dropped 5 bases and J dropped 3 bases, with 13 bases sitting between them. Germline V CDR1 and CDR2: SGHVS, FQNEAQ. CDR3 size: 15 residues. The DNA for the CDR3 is TGTGCCAGCAGCAAACCGGGATCGTCTAATGAAAAACTGTTTTTT. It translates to CASSKPGSSNEKLFF. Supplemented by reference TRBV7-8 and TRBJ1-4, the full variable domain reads GAGVSQSPRYKVAKRGQDVALRCDPISGHVSLFWYQQALGQGPEFLTYFQNEAQLDKSGLPSDRFFAERPEGSVSTLKIQRTQQEDSAVYLCASSKPGSSNEKLFFGSGTQLSVL.